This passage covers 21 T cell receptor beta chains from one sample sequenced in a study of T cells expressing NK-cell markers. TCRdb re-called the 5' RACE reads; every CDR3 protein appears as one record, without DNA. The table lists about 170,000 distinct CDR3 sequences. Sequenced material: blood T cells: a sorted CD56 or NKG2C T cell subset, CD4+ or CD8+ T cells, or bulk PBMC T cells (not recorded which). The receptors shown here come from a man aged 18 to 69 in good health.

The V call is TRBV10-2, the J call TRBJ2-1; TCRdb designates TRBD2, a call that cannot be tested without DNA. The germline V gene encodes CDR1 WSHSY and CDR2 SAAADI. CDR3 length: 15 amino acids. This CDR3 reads CASSEGLAGSNEQFF.

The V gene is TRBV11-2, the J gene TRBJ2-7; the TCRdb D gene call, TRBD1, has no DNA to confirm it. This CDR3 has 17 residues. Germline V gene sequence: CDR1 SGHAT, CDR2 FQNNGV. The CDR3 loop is CASSQGTGGQSSYEQYF.

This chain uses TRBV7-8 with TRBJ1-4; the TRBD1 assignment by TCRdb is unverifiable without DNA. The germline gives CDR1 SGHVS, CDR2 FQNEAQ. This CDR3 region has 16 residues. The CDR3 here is CASSLGADRRNEKLFF.

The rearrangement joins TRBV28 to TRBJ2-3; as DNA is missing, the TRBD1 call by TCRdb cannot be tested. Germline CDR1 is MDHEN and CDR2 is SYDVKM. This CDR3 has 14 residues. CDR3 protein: CASSPGTETDTQYF.

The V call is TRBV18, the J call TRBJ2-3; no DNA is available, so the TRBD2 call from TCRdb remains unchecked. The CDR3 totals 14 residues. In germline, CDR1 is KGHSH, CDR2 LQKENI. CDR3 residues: CASSQWPTPDTQYF. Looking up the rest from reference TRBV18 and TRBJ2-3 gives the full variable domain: NAGVMQNPRHLVRRRGQEARLRCSPMKGHSHVYWYRQLPEEGLKFMVYLQKENIIDESGMPKERFSAEFPKEGPSILRIQQVVRGDSAAYFCASSQWPTPDTQYFGPGTRLTVL.

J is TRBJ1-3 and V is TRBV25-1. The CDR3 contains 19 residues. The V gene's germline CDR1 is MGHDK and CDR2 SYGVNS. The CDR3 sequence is CASSTSGPGDSDALHTIYF.

This CDR3 reads CASSHDGYSNQPQHF. The V gene is TRBV12-3 or TRBV12-4, the J gene TRBJ1-5. The CDR3 runs 15 residues.

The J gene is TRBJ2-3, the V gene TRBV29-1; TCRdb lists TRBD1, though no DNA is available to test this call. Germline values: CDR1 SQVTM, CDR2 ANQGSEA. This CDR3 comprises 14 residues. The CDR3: CSVAGTDRTDTQYF.

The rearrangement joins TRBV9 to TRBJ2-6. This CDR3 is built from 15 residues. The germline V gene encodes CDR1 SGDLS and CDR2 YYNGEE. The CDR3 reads CASSHRLAGANVLTF.

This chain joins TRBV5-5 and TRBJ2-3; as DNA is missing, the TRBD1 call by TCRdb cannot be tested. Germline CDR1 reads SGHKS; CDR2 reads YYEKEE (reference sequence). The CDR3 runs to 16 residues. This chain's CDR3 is CASSPLPGTSTDTQYF. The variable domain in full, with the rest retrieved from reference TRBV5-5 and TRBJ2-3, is DAGVTQSPTHLIKTRGQQVTLRCSPISGHKSVSWYQQVLGQGPQFIFQYYEKEERGRGNFPDRFSARQFPNYSSELNVNALLLGDSALYLCASSPLPGTSTDTQYFGPGTRLTVL.

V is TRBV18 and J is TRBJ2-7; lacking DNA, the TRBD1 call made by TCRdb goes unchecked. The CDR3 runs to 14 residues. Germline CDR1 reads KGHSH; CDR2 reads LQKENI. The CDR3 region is CASSPVSNPAEQYF.

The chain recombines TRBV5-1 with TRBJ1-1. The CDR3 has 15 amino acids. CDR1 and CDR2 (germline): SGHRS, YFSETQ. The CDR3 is CASSLGGGMNTEAFF. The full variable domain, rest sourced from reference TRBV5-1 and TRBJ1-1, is KAGVTQTPRYLIKTRGQQVTLSCSPISGHRSVSWYQQTPGQGLQFLFEYFSETQRNKGNFPGRFSGRQFSNSRSEMNVSTLELGDSALYLCASSLGGGMNTEAFFGQGTRLTVV.

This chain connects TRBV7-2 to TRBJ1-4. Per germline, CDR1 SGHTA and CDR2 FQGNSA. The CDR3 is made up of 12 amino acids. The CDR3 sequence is CASSLAYGKLFF.

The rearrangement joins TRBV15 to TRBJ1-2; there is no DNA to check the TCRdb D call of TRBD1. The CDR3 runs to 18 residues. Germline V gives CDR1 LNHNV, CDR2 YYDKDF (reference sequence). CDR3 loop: CATSRELEVGGRPGGYTF.

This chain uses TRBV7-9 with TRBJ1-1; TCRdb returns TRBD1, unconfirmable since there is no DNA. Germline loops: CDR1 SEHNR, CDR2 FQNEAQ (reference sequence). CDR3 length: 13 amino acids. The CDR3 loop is CASSLNKGTHAFF.

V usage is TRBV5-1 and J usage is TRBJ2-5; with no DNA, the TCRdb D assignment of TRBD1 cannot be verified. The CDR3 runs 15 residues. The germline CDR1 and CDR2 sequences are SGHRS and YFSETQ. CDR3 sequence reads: CASSLGQGAIETQYF.

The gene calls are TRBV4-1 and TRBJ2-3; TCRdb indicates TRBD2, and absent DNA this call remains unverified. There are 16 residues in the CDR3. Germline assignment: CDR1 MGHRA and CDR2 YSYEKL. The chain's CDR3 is CASSLEGLRAVDTQYF.

The CDR3 reads CASSSWTGGGYGYTF. The chain combines TRBV6-5 with TRBJ1-2; TCRdb lists TRBD1, though no DNA is available to test this call. Per germline, CDR1 MNHEY and CDR2 SVGAGI. The CDR3 contains 15 residues.

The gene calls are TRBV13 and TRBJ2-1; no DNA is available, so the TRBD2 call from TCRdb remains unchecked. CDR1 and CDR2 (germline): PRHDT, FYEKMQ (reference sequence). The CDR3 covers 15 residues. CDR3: CASSLVGLAGHEQFF.

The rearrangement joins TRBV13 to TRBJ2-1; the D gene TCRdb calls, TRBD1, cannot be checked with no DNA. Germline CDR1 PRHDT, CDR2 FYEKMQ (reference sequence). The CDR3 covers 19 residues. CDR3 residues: CASSIFRETRQGFYNEQFF.

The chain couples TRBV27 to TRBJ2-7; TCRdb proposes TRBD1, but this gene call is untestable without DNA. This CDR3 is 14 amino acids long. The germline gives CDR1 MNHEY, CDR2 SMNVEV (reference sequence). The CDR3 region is CASRRQGLTYEQYF.